Listed here are 5 T cell receptor beta chains from one sample, sequenced in a study of neoadjuvant anti-PD-1 for oral cavity cancer. Using immunoSEQ multiplex PCR, the repertoire was profiled, and TCRdb retains in-frame clones only, with some absent. The table lists roughly 15,000 clones, less than 80% of them singletons, with approximately 2.5% in the top ten. Sequencing was performed on PBMCs, taken before nivolumab (anti-PD-1) treatment. Receptors were obtained from a person between 40 and 80 years old with oral cavity squamous cell carcinoma.

V and J are TRBV6-4 and TRBJ2-2; tentatively, D is TRBD2 (6 bases). The CDR3 covers 14 residues. Trimming pared 8 bases from V and 6 bases from J, leaving 16 bases between. Germline CDR1 MRHNA, CDR2 SNTAGT. For the CDR3, the DNA is TGTGCCAGCCGGAGGGTGGCTAGGGCCGGGGAGCTGTTTTTT. This encodes CASRRVARAGELFF.

This chain connects TRBV5-1 to TRBJ1-1; D is possibly TRBD1 (5 bases). Germline CDR1 is SGHRS and CDR2 is YFSETQ. This CDR3 spans 16 amino acids. Trimming took 0 bases from V and 3 from J, leaving 15 bases between them. The DNA of the CDR3 is TGCGCCAGCAGCTTGGCCTCGGGACCCTGGGACACTGAAGCTTTCTTT. This codes for CASSLASGPWDTEAFF.

This rearrangement joins TRBV6-1 to TRBJ1-1; no definite D call. Deletions cut 2 bases from V and 0 bases from J, with 10 bases between. Germline V gene sequence: CDR1 MNHNS, CDR2 SASEGT. This CDR3 is built from 15 residues. The CDR3 region is CASSENANLNTEAFF. DNA for the CDR3: TGTGCCAGCAGTGAAAATGCCAATCTGAACACTGAAGCTTTCTTT.

The CDR3 reads CAWTDKDEQYF. CDR3 nucleotide sequence: TGTGCCTGGACGGACAAAGACGAGCAGTACTTC. The chain is built from TRBV30 and TRBJ2-7, with D possibly matching TRBD1 (5 bases). This CDR3 has 11 residues. In germline, CDR1 is GTSNPN, CDR2 SVGIG (reference sequence). Trimming shortened V by 4 bases and J by 5 bases, and 9 bases separated the two germline ends.

This clone was picked up one time. This chain uses TRBV6-5 with TRBJ1-1, with a tentative D call TRBD1 (5 bases). Germline loops: CDR1 MNHEY, CDR2 SVGAGI. This CDR3 region has 13 residues. V gave up 6 bases and J gave up 0 bases, with 8 bases separating them. CDR3 region: CASSLTVNTEAFF. CDR3 DNA sequence: TGTGCCAGCAGCTTGACAGTGAACACTGAAGCTTTCTTT.